This is a list of T cell receptor beta chains from one sample in a study of identifying expanded T cells in peripheral blood. The table came from immunoSEQ multiplex PCR; TCRdb's copy has only in-frame clones and leaves some out. The table shows tens of thousands of clones, with approximately 91% occurring only once. Input material: blood. Receptor source: a person between 18 and 75 years old in good health. The conserved cysteine and the conserved F or W are not part of the CDR3 here. The D gene is left open where the match is weak. Clone size is not always given. Where it is, it says once, few, many or a class for expanded clones.

ASSRTGGKETQY	TRBD1	TRBV7-3	TRBJ2-5	NA
ASSRRWDFSDGYT	NA	TRBV19	TRBJ1-2	NA
ASSLGIGTGVGYT	TRBD1	TRBV7-2	TRBJ1-2	NA
ASSKGQGAHNEQF	TRBD1	TRBV19	TRBJ2-1	NA
ASRGTEAF	NA	TRBV19	TRBJ1-1	NA
ASSPLVTDMNTEAF	NA	TRBV5-5	TRBJ1-1	NA
SASMNTEAF	NA	TRBV20-1	TRBJ1-1	NA
SVEYSPSGYT	NA	TRBV29-1	TRBJ1-2	NA
ASSLGTGVLNTEAF	TRBD1	TRBV5-1	TRBJ1-1	few
ASSLSVRGQAF	TRBD1	TRBV27	TRBJ1-1	NA
ASRIPLAGGYEQY	TRBD2	TRBV6-5	TRBJ2-7	NA
ASRVGGGSYNEQF	TRBD2	TRBV5-1	TRBJ2-1	NA
ASSLSTQGAGEQF	TRBD1	TRBV13	TRBJ2-1	NA
ASSQYDQPQH	NA	TRBV14	TRBJ1-5	NA
ASARGPNEKLF	NA	TRBV2	TRBJ1-4	NA
ASSPRTGEGYGYT	TRBD1	TRBV7-8	TRBJ1-2	few
ASSLSGRVYGYT	NA	TRBV5-4	TRBJ1-2	NA
ASKRERADTQY	TRBD2	TRBV2	TRBJ2-3	NA
ASSMGTGSDTQY	TRBD1	TRBV28	TRBJ2-3	NA
ASSLGSLGTDTQY	NA	TRBV7-2	TRBJ2-3	NA
ASSESYGYT	NA	TRBV6-1	TRBJ1-2	few
ASSPGQGGDYEQY	TRBD1	TRBV18	TRBJ2-7	NA